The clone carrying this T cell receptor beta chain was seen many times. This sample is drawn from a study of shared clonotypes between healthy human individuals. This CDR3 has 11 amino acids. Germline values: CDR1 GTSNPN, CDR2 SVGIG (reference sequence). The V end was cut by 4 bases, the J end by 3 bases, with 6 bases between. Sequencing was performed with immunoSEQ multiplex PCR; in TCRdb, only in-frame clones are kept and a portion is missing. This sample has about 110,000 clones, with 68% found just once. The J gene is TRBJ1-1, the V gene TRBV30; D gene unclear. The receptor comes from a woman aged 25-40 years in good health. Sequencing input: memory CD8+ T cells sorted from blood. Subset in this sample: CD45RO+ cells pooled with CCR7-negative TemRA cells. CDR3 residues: CAWKGYTEAFF. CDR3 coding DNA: TGTGCCTGGAAAGGGTACACTGAAGCTTTCTTT.